This record looks at one T cell receptor beta chain sequence and its context. No antigen is known for it. Per germline, CDR1 SGHNT and CDR2 YYREEE (reference sequence). This CDR3 has 15 amino acids. With V trimmed by 2 bases and J by 1 base, 3 bases remained unmatched. The data derive from a study of CD8+ T cells in alopecia areata. Researchers gathered lesional scalp punch biopsies and peripheral blood from patients with alopecia areata. Extracted RNA was reverse transcribed into cDNA, the sequencing template. Profiled with immunoSEQ multiplex PCR; TCRdb holds only in-frame clones, not every one. The top ten clones hold approximately 12% of a sample with 12,000 or so clones, more than 50% of them seen once. Study-wide results and caveats: The study found higher clonality in lesional than normal scalp, especially in alopecia totalis/universalis. Compared with mice, patients displayed less clear TCR sharing, possibly for HLA-related reasons.

The sequencing input was skin. The chain carries TRBV5-4 and TRBJ2-3; 8 positions match TRBD2. The sequence came from a human donor with alopecia areata. The CDR3 loop is CASSLAGAGTDTQYF. The CDR3 DNA is TGTGCCAGCAGCTTAGCGGGGGCGGGCACAGATACGCAGTATTTT. Full variable domain (rest looked up from reference TRBV5-4 and TRBJ2-3): ETGVTQSPTHLIKTRGQQVTLRCSSQSGHNTVSWYQQALGQGPQFIFQYYREEENGRGNFPPRFSGLQFPNYSSELNVNALELDDSALYLCASSLAGAGTDTQYFGPGTRLTVL.